This TCR beta chain was captured by sequencing in a study of PD-1 blockade in classical Hodgkin lymphoma. TCRdb's copy holds only in-frame clones and misses some; the assay was immunoSEQ multiplex PCR. Of 100,000 or so clones listed, roughly 87% were seen once; the top ten hold 15% to 20%. In germline, CDR1 is MGHDK, CDR2 SYGVNS. V gave up 3 bases and J gave up 0 bases, with 18 bases separating them. This CDR3 is built from 17 residues. As to time point: cycle 4 day 1 (C4D1), after about 6 weeks of nivolumab. All trial patients relapsed after autologous stem cell transplantation. This TCR was recovered from a human donor with classical Hodgkin lymphoma. This chain joins TRBV25-1 and TRBJ2-7; D is unclear. The source was peripheral blood mononuclear cells (PBMCs), collected before the fourth cycle of nivolumab. The CDR3 protein is CASSDLGRGTSSYEQYF. In DNA, the CDR3 is TGTGCCAGCAGTGATCTGGGTAGAGGAACCAGCTCCTACGAGCAGTACTTC.